This is a list of T cell receptor beta chains from one sample in a study of blood T cell repertoires in COVID-19. TCRdb's copy holds only in-frame clones and misses some; the assay was immunoSEQ multiplex PCR. Among about 150,000 clones listed, approximately 87% were seen once. Sequencing was done on a sample of peripheral blood. These receptors were obtained from a woman between 45 and 65 years old with active or convalescent COVID-19. CDR3s include the opening cysteine and the closing phenylalanine or tryptophan. A D gene is named only where the DNA matches it firmly. Rows may omit the clone size; those that give it use once, few, many or a size class.

TRBJ1-1 | - | - | TRBV11-1 | TGTGCCAGCAGCCAAGGGGCCAGTTTTAACACTGAAGCTTTCTTT | CASSQGASFNTEAFF
TRBJ1-1 | - | - | TRBV10-3 | TGTGCCATCAGTGAGGGGGGGGTGGGCGGCACTGAAGCTTTCTTT | CAISEGGVGGTEAFF
TRBJ2-5 | - | - | TRBV23-1 | TGCGCCAGCAGTCAATCCCCGGGGGTGGATGGAGAGACCCAGTACTTC | CASSQSPGVDGETQYF
TRBJ2-7 | - | - | TRBV28 | TGTGCCAGCAAGGAGGGGGGGTTCTACGAGCAGTACTTC | CASKEGGFYEQYF
TRBJ2-7 | TRBD2 | - | TRBV2 | TGTGCCAGCAGTGAACGGGGGGACCCCTACGAGCAGTACTTC | CASSERGDPYEQYF
TRBJ2-7 | TRBD2 | - | TRBV14 | TGTGCCAGCAGCCACCCTTTAGCGGGAGACTACGAGCAGTACTTC | CASSHPLAGDYEQYF
TRBJ2-4 | - | few | TRBV3-1/TRBV3-2 | TGTGCCAGCATGGACAGTGTAGCCAAAAACATTCAGTACTTC | CASMDSVAKNIQYF
TRBJ2-1 | TRBD2 | - | TRBV19 | TGTGCCAGTACCGATAGCGGGGGGGACAATGAGCAGTTCTTC | CASTDSGGDNEQFF
TRBJ2-7 | TRBD2 | - | TRBV2 | TGTGCCAGCAGTGAAAGACTAGCGGGAGTCTACGAGCAGTACTTC | CASSERLAGVYEQYF
TRBJ2-1 | - | - | TRBV4-1 | TGCGCCAGCAGTGTCAGTGCAAGCTCCTACAATGAGCAGTTCTTC | CASSVSASSYNEQFF
TRBJ1-2 | TRBD1 | - | TRBV5-4 | TGTGCCAGCAGCTTGCCCCTGGGCAGGGGGTCCGGCTACACCTTC | CASSLPLGRGSGYTF
TRBJ2-3 | TRBD2 | - | TRBV11-2 | TGTGCCAGCAGTTGGCTAGCGGGGGAGAGCACAGATACGCAGTATTTT | CASSWLAGESTDTQYF
TRBJ2-1 | TRBD2 | - | TRBV29-1 | TGCAGCCCTGGGACTAGCGGGACGGTGTTTTACTACAATGAGCAGTTCTTC | CSPGTSGTVFYYNEQFF
TRBJ1-2 | TRBD1 | - | TRBV9 | TGTGCCAGCAGCGTAGAACAGGGGGCTTTCAACTATGGCTACACCTTC | CASSVEQGAFNYGYTF
TRBJ2-5 | TRBD2 | - | TRBV7-2 | TGTGCCAGCAGCCTTAGCGGGAGGTTGGAAGAGACCCAGTACTTC | CASSLSGRLEETQYF
TRBJ2-7 | - | - | TRBV27 | TGTGCCAGCAGTTTCGACGGGGTCTACGAGCAGTACTTC | CASSFDGVYEQYF
TRBJ1-2 | - | - | TRBV28 | TGTGCCAGCAGTTTAGGAGACTATGGCTACACCTTC | CASSLGDYGYTF
TRBJ2-1 | TRBD2 | - | TRBV12-3/TRBV12-4 | TGTGCCAGCAGTCAGGGAGGGTACAATGAGCAGTTCTTC | CASSQGGYNEQFF
TRBJ2-5 | TRBD2 | - | TRBV5-1 | TGCGCCAGCAGTACGGGAGGGGTCAGTCGAGAGACCCAGTACTTC | CASSTGGVSRETQYF
TRBJ1-2 | TRBD1 | - | TRBV27 | TGTGCCAGCAGTTTCCTGAGGGACAGCTATGGCTACACCTTC | CASSFLRDSYGYTF
TRBJ2-6 | TRBD1 | - | TRBV5-6 | TGTGCCAGCAGCTTGGTGGGGACAGCCTTCTCTGGGGCCAACGTCCTGACTTTC | CASSLVGTAFSGANVLTF
TRBJ2-1 | TRBD2 | - | TRBV7-3 | TGTGCCAGCAGCTTAAGGGAGGGAGGGGTGGATGAGCAGTTCTTC | CASSLREGGVDEQFF
TRBJ1-2 | - | - | TRBV20-1 | TGCAGTGCTAGAGATGCCGAGCCCTACACCTTC | CSARDAEPYTF
TRBJ2-1 | - | - | TRBV5-6 | TGTGCCAGCAGCTTGAGTTCTATGGATGAGCAGTTCTTC | CASSLSSMDEQFF
TRBJ1-1 | TRBD1 | - | TRBV2 | TGTGCCAGCAGTGGGACAGGGGGCGTCACTGAAGCTTTCTTT | CASSGTGGVTEAFF
TRBJ2-3 | TRBD2 | - | TRBV4-2 | TGTGCCAGCAGCCAAGAGTTAGCGGGGGCTAGCACAGATACGCAGTATTTT | CASSQELAGASTDTQYF
TRBJ1-5 | - | - | TRBV6-4 | TGTGCCAGCAGTGACGCCCCGGGGCAGCCCCAGCATTTT | CASSDAPGQPQHF
TRBJ2-1 | - | - | TRBV10-3 | TGTGCCGTAGGGACTGGGAACTCCTACAATGAGCAGTTCTTC | CAVGTGNSYNEQFF
TRBJ1-6 | - | - | TRBV27 | TGTGCCAGCACAGACGACAGGTATAATTCACCCCTCCACTTT | CASTDDRYNSPLHF